These 32 T cell receptor beta chains were all obtained from the same sample, sequenced in a study of ipilimumab plus nivolumab after autologous stem cell transplantation. The table came from immunoSEQ multiplex PCR; TCRdb's copy has only in-frame clones and leaves some out. The sample has fewer than 25,000 clones, roughly 69% seen once. Specimen: PBMCs, collected in a trial of ipilimumab plus nivolumab as post-transplant consolidation. Receptors originate from a male donor with diffuse large B-cell lymphoma.

The chain uses TRBV30 and TRBJ2-1, with D perhaps TRBD2 (5 bases). This CDR3 is 15 amino acids long. V was shortened by 6 bases and J by 6 bases, with 21 bases between the two germline ends. Germline V CDR1 and CDR2: GTSNPN, SVGIG (reference sequence). CDR3 in DNA: TGTGCCTGTGGATTAGCTCGTGGACTGGCCAATGAGCAGTTCTTC. This sequence encodes CACGLARGLANEQFF. The variable domain in full, completed from reference TRBV30 and TRBJ2-1, reads SQTIHQWPATLVQPVGSPLSLECTVEGTSNPNLYWYRQAAGRGLQLLFYSVGIGQISSEVPQNLSASRPQDRQFILSSKKLLLSDSGFYLCACGLARGLANEQFFGPGTRLTVL.

V gene TRBV6-1 combines with J gene TRBJ2-6; D uncertain. With 3 bases removed from V and 2 bases from J, the gap between germline ends came to 8 bases. The length of the CDR3 is 15 residues. The germline gives CDR1 MNHNS, CDR2 SASEGT. The DNA of the CDR3 is TGTGCCAGCAGTGACTGGATCCCTGGGGCCAACGTCCTGACTTTC. It yields the protein CASSDWIPGANVLTF.

The chain uses TRBV7-3 and TRBJ2-2; 8 bases fit TRBD2. J gave up 5 bases and V 6 bases, and 11 bases lay outside the gene matches. The CDR3 loop spans 16 amino acids. In germline, CDR1 is SGHTA, CDR2 FQGTGA. The CDR3 reads CASSSPGAGVTGELFF. CDR3 in DNA: TGTGCCAGCAGTTCCCCAGGAGCGGGAGTTACCGGGGAGCTGTTTTTT.

This sequence joins TRBV5-4 and TRBJ2-1, with D perhaps TRBD2 (6 bases). The CDR3 is 15 amino acids. Trimming removed 0 bases from V and 3 bases from J, with 10 bases in between. CDR1 and CDR2 from the germline V gene are SGHNT and YYREEE (reference sequence). DNA of the CDR3: TGTGCCAGCAGCTTGGCCAGGACTAACTACAATGAGCAGTTCTTC. Its protein product is CASSLARTNYNEQFF.

The V gene is TRBV9, the J gene TRBJ1-2; D unresolved. Germline V gene sequence: CDR1 SGDLS, CDR2 YYNGEE. V was clipped by 4 bases and J by 4 bases, with 8 bases between them. The CDR3 runs 12 residues. Here the CDR3 DNA reads TGTGCCAGCAGCCCCGCAGTCTATGGCTACACCTTC. Translating it yields CASSPAVYGYTF.

This chain joins TRBV7-8 and TRBJ1-2; D is unclear. Germline V lookup: CDR1 SGHVS, CDR2 FQNEAQ. Trimming left V 5 bases short and J 8 bases short, with 15 bases between. CDR3 length equals 13 residues. Here the CDR3 DNA reads TGTGCCAGCAGCGCCTCCCCAGTTGGAGGCTACACCTTC. Its translation is CASSASPVGGYTF. The full variable domain, rest sourced from reference TRBV7-8 and TRBJ1-2, is GAGVSQSPRYKVAKRGQDVALRCDPISGHVSLFWYQQALGQGPEFLTYFQNEAQLDKSGLPSDRFFAERPEGSVSTLKIQRTQQEDSAVYLCASSASPVGGYTFGSGTRLTVV.

This clone appeared many times. This sequence joins TRBV28 and TRBJ1-1, with unresolved D. Trimming pared 6 bases from V and 1 base from J, leaving 12 bases between. CDR3 length equals 14 residues. The V gene's germline CDR1 is MDHEN and CDR2 SYDVKM. The CDR3: CASSSGWGNTEAFF. The CDR3 DNA follows: TGTGCCAGCAGCTCCGGTTGGGGGAACACTGAAGCTTTCTTT.

Only a few counts were recorded for this clone. The chain couples TRBV9 to TRBJ1-4; 7 positions agree with TRBD1. The V segment lost 0 bases and the J segment 0 bases; nucleotides outside the gene matches: 2. This CDR3 spans 16 amino acids. The germline V gene encodes CDR1 SGDLS and CDR2 YYNGEE. The CDR3 nucleotides read TGTGCCAGCAGCGTAGACCAGGGGGCAACTAATGAAAAACTGTTTTTT. Its translation: CASSVDQGATNEKLFF.

Notes on this clone: Other nucleotide sequences from this sample produce the same CDR3. The rearrangement joins TRBV10-3 to TRBJ1-5; a weak D match, TRBD1 (6 bases). Germline V gene data show CDR1 as ENHRY and CDR2 as SYGVKD. The CDR3 loop spans 14 amino acids. V was pared by 8 bases and J by 1 base, with 12 bases between. CDR3 bases: TGTGCCATCTCCGGGACAAACAGCAATCAGCCCCAGCATTTT. This translates into CAISGTNSNQPQHF.

The chain uses TRBV5-4 and TRBJ1-6; TRBD1 is a possible D gene (6 bases). This CDR3 is built from 16 residues. The V end lost 3 bases, the J end lost 0 bases, and 10 bases lay between the germline ends. Germline V gene sequence: CDR1 SGHNT, CDR2 YYREEE (reference sequence). The CDR3 protein is CASSSGGRSYNSPLHF. CDR3 bases: TGTGCCAGCAGCTCGGGGGGGCGCTCCTATAATTCACCCCTCCACTTT.

The chain is built from TRBV18 and TRBJ1-6; no reliable D call. The CDR3 contains 14 residues. The ends were cut back, 3 bases at V and 3 bases at J, with 6 bases in the middle. Germline V gene lookup returns CDR1 KGHSH and CDR2 LQKENI. CDR3 loop: CASSPGVYNSPLHF. CDR3 DNA: TGTGCCAGCTCACCTGGGGTCTATAATTCACCCCTCCACTTT.

The CDR3 bases are TGTGCCAGCAGCTTAGCGGGAGACGACGAGCAGTACTTC. Amino acid sequence: CASSLAGDDEQYF. The chain employs TRBV27 and TRBJ2-7; 9 bases fit TRBD2. Trimming took 6 bases from V and 5 from J; bases not matched to a gene: 5. The CDR3 consists of 13 residues. Germline V gene data show CDR1 as MNHEY and CDR2 as SMNVEV (reference sequence).

In this sample, this clone turned up a few times. The rearrangement links TRBV7-9 to TRBJ1-2; D unresolved. V lost 7 bases to trimming and J lost 1 base, with 13 bases between them. Germline V gives CDR1 SEHNR, CDR2 FQNEAQ (reference sequence). The CDR3 has 14 residues. Written as DNA, the CDR3 is TGTGCCAGCACCATTTTACACAGTAACTATGGCTACACCTTC. It is translated as CASTILHSNYGYTF.

The CDR3 DNA follows: TGCGCCAGCAGTGGATGGACAGACGGGGAGCTGTTTTTT. Translation gives CASSGWTDGELFF. The chain is built from TRBV10-1 and TRBJ2-2; weak D call: TRBD1 (6 bases). Germline-derived CDR1 and CDR2 are WNHNN and SYGVQD (reference sequence). CDR3 size: 13 residues. V lost 4 bases and J lost 7, with 10 bases in between.

This rearrangement joins TRBV4-1 to TRBJ1-5, with D possibly TRBD1 on 6 matching bases. This CDR3 region has 15 residues. Trimming took 0 bases from V and 4 from J, leaving 10 bases between them. Germline CDR1 and CDR2: MGHRA and YSYEKL. The CDR3 loop is CASSQDEQGNQPQHF. In DNA, the CDR3 is TGCGCCAGCAGCCAAGACGAACAGGGAAATCAGCCCCAGCATTTT.

This clone has just one count. This sequence joins TRBV27 and TRBJ2-1, with TRBD2 matching over 10 bases. The germline V gene has CDR1 MNHEY and CDR2 SMNVEV (reference sequence). Losses at the gene ends were 10 bases for V and 6 bases for J; bases not matched to a gene: 9. The CDR3 runs to 14 residues. CDR3 residues: CATVRLAGINEQFF. In DNA, the CDR3 is TGTGCCACCGTCCGACTAGCGGGTATCAATGAGCAGTTCTTC.

This sequence joins TRBV27 and TRBJ2-5; perhaps TRBD1 as D (6 bases). The CDR3 has 13 amino acids. With 5 bases removed from V and 5 bases from J, the gap between germline ends came to 12 bases. From germline, CDR1 is MNHEY and CDR2 SMNVEV (reference sequence). The CDR3 coding sequence is TGTGCCAGCAGTCATCGGGACAAGGAGACCCAGTACTTC. Encoded protein: CASSHRDKETQYF.

This clone came up once. V gene TRBV11-1 combines with J gene TRBJ2-3, with D unclear. The CDR3 has 15 residues. The V end lost 3 bases, the J end lost 2 bases, and 12 bases lay between the germline ends. CDR1 is SGHAT, CDR2 FQDESV, per germline (reference sequence). The CDR3 region has the DNA TGTGCCAGCAGCTTCAGCCTGTTGGACACAGATACGCAGTATTTT. Its protein is CASSFSLLDTDTQYF.

The rearrangement links TRBV5-4 to TRBJ2-3; tentative D call: TRBD2 (6 bases). V lost 2 bases and J lost 0, with 10 bases in between. Per germline, CDR1 SGHNT and CDR2 YYREEE (reference sequence). This CDR3 contains 15 residues. CDR3 bases: TGTGCCAGCAGCTTTCGGCGGGGTAGCACAGATACGCAGTATTTT. Its protein is CASSFRRGSTDTQYF.

This clone was counted between two and nine times. V gene TRBV10-2 combines with J gene TRBJ1-3, with D unresolved. V dropped 1 base and J dropped 4 bases, with 11 bases sitting between them. This CDR3 has 15 residues. Germline CDR1 WSHSY, CDR2 SAAADI. The CDR3 coding sequence is TGCGCCAGCAGTGAGTTCAGTGGCTCCGGAAACACCATATATTTT. Its protein is CASSEFSGSGNTIYF.

The chain employs TRBV7-9 and TRBJ2-7; D is possibly TRBD1 (6 bases). Per germline, CDR1 SEHNR and CDR2 FQNEAQ (reference sequence). The CDR3 has 15 residues. Between the trimmed V and J ends, which lost 5 bases and 2 bases, there was a span of 16 bases. This CDR3 is CASSLIKGVPYEQYF. CDR3 nucleotides: TGTGCCAGCAGCCTGATTAAGGGGGTCCCCTACGAGCAGTACTTC. The complete variable domain, with remaining parts taken from reference TRBV7-9 and TRBJ2-7, reads DTGVSQNPRHKITKRGQNVTFRCDPISEHNRLYWYRQTLGQGPEFLTYFQNEAQLEKSRLLSDRFSAERPKGSFSTLEIQRTEQGDSAMYLCASSLIKGVPYEQYFGPGTRLTVT.

This chain joins TRBV7-3 and TRBJ2-2; D is unresolved. Between the trimmed V and J ends, which lost 3 bases and 7 bases, there was a span of 9 bases. This CDR3 is 13 amino acids long. Looked up from germline, CDR1 is SGHTA and CDR2 is FQGTGA. CDR3 sequence (DNA): TGTGCCAGCAGCTTCCAAGTGCGCGGGGAGCTGTTTTTT. It codes for CASSFQVRGELFF.

The chain employs TRBV27 and TRBJ2-1; no clear D. CDR1 MNHEY and CDR2 SMNVEV come from the germline V gene (reference sequence). With 5 bases removed from V and 3 bases from J, the gap between germline ends came to 5 bases. CDR3 size: 12 residues. The CDR3 loop reads CASSSLYNEQFF. DNA for the CDR3: TGTGCCAGCAGTAGCCTCTACAATGAGCAGTTCTTC.

The chain has TRBV9 and TRBJ2-2; 7 bases match TRBD1. The CDR3 spans 15 residues. Per germline, CDR1 SGDLS and CDR2 YYNGEE. V was pared by 3 bases and J by 0 bases, with 2 bases of the junction left unmatched. For the CDR3, the DNA is TGTGCCAGCAGCGCGGGGACAGCGAACACCGGGGAGCTGTTTTTT. Encoded protein: CASSAGTANTGELFF.

The CDR3 bases are TGTGCCAGCAGCTTACAGGGAAGCAGCACTGAAGCTTTCTTT. Its translation is CASSLQGSSTEAFF. The chain is built from TRBV7-9 and TRBJ1-1, with a possible D match to TRBD1 (5 bases). Germline V gene sequence: CDR1 SEHNR, CDR2 FQNEAQ (reference sequence). This CDR3 has 14 residues. V lost 2 bases to trimming and J lost 4 bases, with 11 bases between them.

This clone was detected a few times. This chain connects TRBV5-1 to TRBJ2-7, with D possibly being TRBD1 or TRBD2 (5 bases each). Germline CDR1 reads SGHRS; CDR2 reads YFSETQ. V dropped 4 bases and J dropped 6 bases, with 17 bases sitting between them. The CDR3 sequence is 14 residues long. Written as DNA, the CDR3 is TGCGCCAGCAGCGTATTCCCCGGGGCGAGCGAGCAGTACTTC. It specifies CASSVFPGASEQYF.

V is TRBV6-5 and J is TRBJ1-1; D unresolved. The germline V gene has CDR1 MNHEY and CDR2 SVGAGI. V gave up 6 bases and J gave up 4 bases, with 18 bases separating them. The CDR3 loop spans 15 amino acids. CDR3 sequence: CASSRTRDAVTEAFF. Here the CDR3 DNA reads TGTGCCAGCAGCCGTACCCGCGACGCGGTCACTGAAGCTTTCTTT.

The CDR3 protein is CASGGYEQYF. In DNA form, the CDR3 reads TGTGCCAGCGGAGGCTACGAGCAGTACTTC. The chain employs TRBV28 and TRBJ2-7; D is possibly TRBD2 (5 bases). From germline, CDR1 is MDHEN and CDR2 SYDVKM. Trimming cost V 8 bases and J 3 bases, with 5 bases left between them. This CDR3 has 10 amino acids.

The V and J genes are TRBV7-6 and TRBJ2-3; unclear D gene. Germline V gives CDR1 SGHVS, CDR2 FNYEAQ. This CDR3 has 15 amino acids. Trimming pared 5 bases from V and 2 bases from J, leaving 14 bases between. The CDR3 protein is CASSLFRAPTDTQYF. CDR3 nucleotide sequence: TGTGCCAGCAGCCTTTTTAGAGCACCCACAGATACGCAGTATTTT. The full variable domain, with the rest looked up from reference TRBV7-6 and TRBJ2-3, is GAGVSQSPRYKVTKRGQDVALRCDPISGHVSLYWYRQALGQGPEFLTYFNYEAQQDKSGLPNDRFSAERPEGSISTLTIQRTEQRDSAMYRCASSLFRAPTDTQYFGPGTRLTVL.

The V gene is TRBV5-1, the J gene TRBJ2-5; D call uncertain. V was shortened by 0 bases and J by 2 bases, with 8 bases between the two germline ends. CDR1 and CDR2 from the germline V gene are SGHRS and YFSETQ. CDR3 length: 14 amino acids. The CDR3 DNA reads TGCGCCAGCAGCTTGGCGCAGAAACAAGAGACCCAGTACTTC. As protein: CASSLAQKQETQYF.

This clone has more than one count but fewer than ten. CDR3 nucleotide sequence: TGTGCCACCAGCAGAGATCCCCAAGAGACCCAGTACTTC. It codes for CATSRDPQETQYF. The genes are TRBV15 and TRBJ2-5, with D unclear. Germline assignment: CDR1 LNHNV and CDR2 YYDKDF (reference sequence). The ends were cut back, 0 bases at V and 1 base at J, with 3 bases in the middle. CDR3 length: 13 amino acids.

As to this clone: Being one base from a much bigger clone, this may be a read error. Other DNA sequences in the sample encode the same CDR3. The rearrangement joins TRBV5-1 to TRBJ2-7; TRBD1 agrees at 10 bases. The V gene's germline CDR1 is SGHRS and CDR2 YFSETQ. J lost 5 bases, V lost 8 bases, and 19 bases had no gene match. This CDR3 is built from 17 residues. In nucleotides, the CDR3 is TGCGCCAGTAGCCTTCAGCCAACGGGACAGGGGTTCGACGAGCAGTACTTC. Translation gives CASSLQPTGQGFDEQYF.